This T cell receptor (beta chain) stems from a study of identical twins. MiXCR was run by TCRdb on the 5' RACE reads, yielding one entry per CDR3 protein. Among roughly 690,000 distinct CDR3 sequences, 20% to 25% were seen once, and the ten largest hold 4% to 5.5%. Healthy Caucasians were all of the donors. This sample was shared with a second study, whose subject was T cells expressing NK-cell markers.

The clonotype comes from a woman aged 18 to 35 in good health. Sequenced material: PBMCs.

CDR3 nucleotide sequence: TGTGCCAGCAGTAAAGACAGGGGGCGACACGGGGAGCTGTTTTTT. This translates into CASSKDRGRHGELFF. The chain links TRBV11-3 to TRBJ2-2; 10 bases map to TRBD1. CDR3 length equals 15 residues. V was pared by 6 bases and J by 7 bases, with 8 bases of the junction left unmatched. Germline V gene data show CDR1 as SGHNT and CDR2 as YENEEA.